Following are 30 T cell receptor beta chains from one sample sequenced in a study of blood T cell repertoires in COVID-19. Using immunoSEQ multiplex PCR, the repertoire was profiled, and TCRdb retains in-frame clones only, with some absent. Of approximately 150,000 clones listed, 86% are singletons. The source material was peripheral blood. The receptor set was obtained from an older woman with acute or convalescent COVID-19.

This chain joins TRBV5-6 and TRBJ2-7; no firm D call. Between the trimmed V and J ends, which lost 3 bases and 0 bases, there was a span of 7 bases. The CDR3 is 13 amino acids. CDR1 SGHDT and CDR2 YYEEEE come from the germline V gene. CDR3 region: CASSSRHSYEQYF. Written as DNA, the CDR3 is TGTGCCAGCAGCTCCAGGCACTCCTACGAGCAGTACTTC.

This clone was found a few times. CDR3 DNA sequence: TGCGCCAGCCGCGGTGGGAGAGGTTTTGAAGCTTTCTTT. This sequence encodes CASRGGRGFEAFF. The V gene is TRBV10-2, the J gene TRBJ1-1; D ambiguous. The CDR3 extends over 13 amino acids. The germline V gene encodes CDR1 WSHSY and CDR2 SAAADI. V lost 8 bases, J lost 7 bases, and 17 bases lay in between.

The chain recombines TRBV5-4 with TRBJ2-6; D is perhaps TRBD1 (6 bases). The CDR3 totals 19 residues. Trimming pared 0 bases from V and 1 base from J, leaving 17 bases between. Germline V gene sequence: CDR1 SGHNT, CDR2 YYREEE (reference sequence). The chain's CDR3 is CASSLVTGRTRSGANVLTF. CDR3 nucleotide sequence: TGTGCCAGCAGCTTGGTAACAGGGCGAACAAGGTCTGGGGCCAACGTCCTGACTTTC.

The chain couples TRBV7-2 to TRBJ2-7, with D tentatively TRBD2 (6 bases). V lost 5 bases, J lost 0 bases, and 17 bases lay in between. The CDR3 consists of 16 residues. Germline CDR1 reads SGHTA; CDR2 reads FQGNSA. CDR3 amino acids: CASSPSTSPASYEQYF. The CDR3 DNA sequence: TGTGCCAGCAGCCCTTCGACTAGTCCTGCCTCCTACGAGCAGTACTTC.

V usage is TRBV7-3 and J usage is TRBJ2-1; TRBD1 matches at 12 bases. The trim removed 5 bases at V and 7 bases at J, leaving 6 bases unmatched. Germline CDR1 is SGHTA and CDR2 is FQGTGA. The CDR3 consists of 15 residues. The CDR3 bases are TGTGCCAGCAGCCCTGGGACAGGGGGCTGGAATGAGCAGTTCTTC. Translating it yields CASSPGTGGWNEQFF.

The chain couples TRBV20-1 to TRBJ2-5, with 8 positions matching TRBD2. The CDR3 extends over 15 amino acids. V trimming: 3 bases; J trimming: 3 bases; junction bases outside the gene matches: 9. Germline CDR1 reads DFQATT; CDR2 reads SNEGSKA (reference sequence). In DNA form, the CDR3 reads TGCAGTGCTAGTCGCCCAGCGGGGGTGGAAGAGACCCAGTACTTC. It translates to CSASRPAGVEETQYF.

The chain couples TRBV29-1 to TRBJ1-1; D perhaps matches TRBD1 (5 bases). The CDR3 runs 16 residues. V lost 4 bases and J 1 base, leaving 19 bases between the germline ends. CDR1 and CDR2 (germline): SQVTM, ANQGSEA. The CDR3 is CSVASIRVGENTEAFF. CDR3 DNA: TGCAGCGTTGCCTCAATCAGGGTAGGTGAGAACACTGAAGCTTTCTTT. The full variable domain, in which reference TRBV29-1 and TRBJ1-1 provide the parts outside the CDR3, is SAVISQKPSRDICQRGTSLTIQCQVDSQVTMMFWYRQQPGQSLTLIATANQGSEATYESGFVIDKFPISRPNLTFSTLTVSNMSPEDSSIYLCSVASIRVGENTEAFFGQGTRLTVV.

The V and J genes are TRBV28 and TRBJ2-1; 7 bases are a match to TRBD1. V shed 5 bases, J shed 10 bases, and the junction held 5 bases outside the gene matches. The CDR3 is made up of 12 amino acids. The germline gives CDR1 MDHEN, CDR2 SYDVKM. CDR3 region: CASSDRVYEQFF. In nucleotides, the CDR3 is TGTGCCAGCAGTGACAGGGTTTACGAGCAGTTCTTC. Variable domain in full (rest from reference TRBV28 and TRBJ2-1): DVKVTQSSRYLVKRTGEKVFLECVQDMDHENMFWYRQDPGLGLRLIYFSYDVKMKEKGDIPEGYSVSREKKERFSLILESASTNQTSMYLCASSDRVYEQFFGPGTRLTVL.

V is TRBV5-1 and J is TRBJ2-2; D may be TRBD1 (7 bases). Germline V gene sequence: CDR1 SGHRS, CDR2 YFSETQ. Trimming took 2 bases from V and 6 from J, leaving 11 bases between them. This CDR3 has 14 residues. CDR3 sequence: CASSFGGGPGELFF. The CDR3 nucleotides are TGCGCCAGCAGCTTCGGAGGGGGCCCCGGGGAGCTGTTTTTT.

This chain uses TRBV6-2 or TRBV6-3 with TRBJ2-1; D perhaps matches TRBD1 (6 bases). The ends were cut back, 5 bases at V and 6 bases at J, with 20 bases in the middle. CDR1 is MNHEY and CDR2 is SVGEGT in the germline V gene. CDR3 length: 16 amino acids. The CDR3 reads CASSTGWRGQGNEQFF. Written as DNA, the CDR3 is TGTGCCAGCAGTACAGGGTGGAGAGGGCAGGGCAATGAGCAGTTCTTC.

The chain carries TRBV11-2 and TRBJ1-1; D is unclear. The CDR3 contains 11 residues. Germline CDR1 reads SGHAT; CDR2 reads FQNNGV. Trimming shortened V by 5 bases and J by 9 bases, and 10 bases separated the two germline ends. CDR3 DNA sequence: TGTGCCAGCAGCCCCCGGTTCCAAGCTTTCTTT. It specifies CASSPRFQAFF.

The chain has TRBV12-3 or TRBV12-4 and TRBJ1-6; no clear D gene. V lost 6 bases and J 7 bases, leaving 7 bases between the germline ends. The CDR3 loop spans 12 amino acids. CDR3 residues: CASSRSNSPLHF. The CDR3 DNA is TGTGCCAGCAGCCGGAGCAATTCACCCCTCCACTTT.

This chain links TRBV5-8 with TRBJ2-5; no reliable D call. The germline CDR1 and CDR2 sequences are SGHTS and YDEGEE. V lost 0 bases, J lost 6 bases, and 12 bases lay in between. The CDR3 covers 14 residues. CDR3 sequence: CASSLGVLGQTQYF. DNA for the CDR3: TGTGCCAGCAGCTTGGGGGTCCTTGGGCAGACCCAGTACTTC.

The CDR3, as DNA: TGTGCCAGCAGCTTGCAACAGGTCAGAAGCAATGAGCAGTTCTTC. This sequence encodes CASSLQQVRSNEQFF. This sequence joins TRBV5-4 and TRBJ2-1, with D tentatively TRBD1 (5 bases). V was cut by 1 base and J by 6 bases, with 14 bases left in between. The length of the CDR3 is 15 residues. Germline values: CDR1 SGHNT, CDR2 YYREEE (reference sequence). The full variable domain, its missing parts supplied by reference TRBV5-4 and TRBJ2-1, is ETGVTQSPTHLIKTRGQQVTLRCSSQSGHNTVSWYQQALGQGPQFIFQYYREEENGRGNFPPRFSGLQFPNYSSELNVNALELDDSALYLCASSLQQVRSNEQFFGPGTRLTVL.

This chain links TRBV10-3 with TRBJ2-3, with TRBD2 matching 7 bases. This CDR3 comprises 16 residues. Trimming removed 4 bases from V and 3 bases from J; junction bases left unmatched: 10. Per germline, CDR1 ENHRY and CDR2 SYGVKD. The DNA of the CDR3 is TGTGCCATCAGTGCTCCGACTAGCTCAGAGACAGATACGCAGTATTTT. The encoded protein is CAISAPTSSETDTQYF.

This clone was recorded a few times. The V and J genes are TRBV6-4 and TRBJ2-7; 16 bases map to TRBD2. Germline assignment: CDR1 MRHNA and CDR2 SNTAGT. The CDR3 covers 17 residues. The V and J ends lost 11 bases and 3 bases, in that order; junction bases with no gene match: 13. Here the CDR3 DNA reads TGTGCCTGTCCCGGGACTAGCGGGGGGGCCCAATTCTACGAGCAGTACTTC. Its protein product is CACPGTSGGAQFYEQYF.

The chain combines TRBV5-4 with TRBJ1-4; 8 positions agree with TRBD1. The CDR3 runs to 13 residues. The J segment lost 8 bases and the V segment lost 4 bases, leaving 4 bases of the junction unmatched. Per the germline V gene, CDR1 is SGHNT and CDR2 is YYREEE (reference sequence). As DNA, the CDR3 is TGTGCCAGCAGCCCGGGACAGGACGAAAAACTGTTTTTT. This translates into CASSPGQDEKLFF.

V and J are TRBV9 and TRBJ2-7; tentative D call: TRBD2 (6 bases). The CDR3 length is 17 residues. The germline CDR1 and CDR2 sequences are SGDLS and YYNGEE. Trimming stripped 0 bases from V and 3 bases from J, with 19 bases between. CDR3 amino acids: CASSVDSQSGLIYEQYF. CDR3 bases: TGTGCCAGCAGCGTAGATAGCCAGAGCGGGCTCATCTACGAGCAGTACTTC.

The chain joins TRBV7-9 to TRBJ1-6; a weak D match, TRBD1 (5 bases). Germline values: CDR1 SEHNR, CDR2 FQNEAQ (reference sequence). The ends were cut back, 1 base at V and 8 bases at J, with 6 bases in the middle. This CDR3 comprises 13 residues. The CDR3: CASSLGGDSPLHF. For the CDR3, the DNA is TGTGCCAGCAGCTTAGGGGGCGATTCACCCCTCCACTTT.

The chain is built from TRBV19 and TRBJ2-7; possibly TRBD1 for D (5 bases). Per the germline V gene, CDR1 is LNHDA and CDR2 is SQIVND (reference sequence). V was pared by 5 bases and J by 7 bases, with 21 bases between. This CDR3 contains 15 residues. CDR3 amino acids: CASSWGVSTGVEQYF. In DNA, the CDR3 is TGTGCCAGTAGTTGGGGCGTTTCCACCGGCGTAGAGCAGTACTTC.

The CDR3 DNA follows: TGTGCCAGCAGTCCAGGGGGCTCTAGGGATGAAAAACTGTTTTTT. It translates to CASSPGGSRDEKLFF. The chain has TRBV28 and TRBJ1-4, with TRBD1 matching over 8 bases. In germline, CDR1 is MDHEN, CDR2 SYDVKM. Trimming removed 5 bases from V and 6 bases from J; junction bases left unmatched: 8. The CDR3 contains 15 residues.

CDR3 nucleotides: TGTGCCAGTAGTATATCGGGATCAGGAGAGACCCAGTACTTC. This translates into CASSISGSGETQYF. This chain links TRBV19 with TRBJ2-5, with a tentative D call TRBD2 (5 bases). This CDR3 has 14 residues. Trimming left V 2 bases short and J 4 bases short, with 11 bases between. Per germline, CDR1 LNHDA and CDR2 SQIVND (reference sequence).

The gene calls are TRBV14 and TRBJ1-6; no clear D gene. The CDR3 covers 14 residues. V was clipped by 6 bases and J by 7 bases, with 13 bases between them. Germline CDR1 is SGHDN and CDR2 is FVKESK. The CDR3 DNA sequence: TGTGCCAGCAGGGAGGAGATATCCAATTCACCCCTCCACTTT. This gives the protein CASREEISNSPLHF.

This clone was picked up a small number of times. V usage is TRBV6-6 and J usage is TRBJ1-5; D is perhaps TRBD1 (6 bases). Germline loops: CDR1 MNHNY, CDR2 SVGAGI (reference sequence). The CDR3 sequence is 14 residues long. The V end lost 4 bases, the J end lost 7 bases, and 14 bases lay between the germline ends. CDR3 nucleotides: TGTGCCAGCAGTTCGAACAGGGCAGACCAGCCCCAGCATTTT. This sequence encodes CASSSNRADQPQHF.

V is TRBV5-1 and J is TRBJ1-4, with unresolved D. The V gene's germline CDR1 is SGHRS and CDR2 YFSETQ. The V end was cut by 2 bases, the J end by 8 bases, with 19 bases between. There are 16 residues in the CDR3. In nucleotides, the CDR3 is TGCGCCAGCAGCTTAGGGTCGGGATCCTCTGGGGAAAAACTGTTTTTT. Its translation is CASSLGSGSSGEKLFF.

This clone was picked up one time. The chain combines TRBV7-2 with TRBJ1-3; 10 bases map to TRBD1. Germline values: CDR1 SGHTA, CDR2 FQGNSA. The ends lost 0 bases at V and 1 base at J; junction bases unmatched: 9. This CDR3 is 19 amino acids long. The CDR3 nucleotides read TGTGCCAGCAGCTTAGCGACGCTGACAGGGGGCGCATCTGGAAACACCATATATTTT. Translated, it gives CASSLATLTGGASGNTIYF.

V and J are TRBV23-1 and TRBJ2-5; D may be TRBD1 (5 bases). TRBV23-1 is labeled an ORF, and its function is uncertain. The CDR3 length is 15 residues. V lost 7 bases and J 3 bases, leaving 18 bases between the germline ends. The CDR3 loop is CASNRTPEGEETQYF. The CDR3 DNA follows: TGCGCCAGCAACCGGACACCGGAAGGGGAAGAGACCCAGTACTTC.

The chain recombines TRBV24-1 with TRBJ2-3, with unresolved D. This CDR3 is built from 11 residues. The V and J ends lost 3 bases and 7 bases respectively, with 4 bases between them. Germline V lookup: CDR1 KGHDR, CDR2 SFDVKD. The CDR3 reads CATSDPYTQYF. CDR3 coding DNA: TGTGCCACCAGTGATCCATATACGCAGTATTTT.

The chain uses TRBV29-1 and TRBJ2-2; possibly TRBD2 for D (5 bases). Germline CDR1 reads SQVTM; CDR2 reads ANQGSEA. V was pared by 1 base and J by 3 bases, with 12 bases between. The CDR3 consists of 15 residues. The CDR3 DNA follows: TGCAGCGTTGAAGCGGGCACGGGGTACACCGGGGAGCTGTTTTTT. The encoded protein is CSVEAGTGYTGELFF.

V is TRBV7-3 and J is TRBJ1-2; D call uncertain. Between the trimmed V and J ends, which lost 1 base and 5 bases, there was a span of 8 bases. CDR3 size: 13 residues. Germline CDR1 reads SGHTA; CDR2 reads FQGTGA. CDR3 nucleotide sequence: TGTGCCAGCAGCTTAAACCCGGGGTATGGCTACACCTTC. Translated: CASSLNPGYGYTF. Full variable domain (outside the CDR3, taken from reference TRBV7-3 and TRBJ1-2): GAGVSQTPSNKVTEKGKYVELRCDPISGHTALYWYRQSLGQGPEFLIYFQGTGAADDSGLPNDRFFAVRPEGSVSTLKIQRTERGDSAVYLCASSLNPGYGYTFGSGTRLTVV.